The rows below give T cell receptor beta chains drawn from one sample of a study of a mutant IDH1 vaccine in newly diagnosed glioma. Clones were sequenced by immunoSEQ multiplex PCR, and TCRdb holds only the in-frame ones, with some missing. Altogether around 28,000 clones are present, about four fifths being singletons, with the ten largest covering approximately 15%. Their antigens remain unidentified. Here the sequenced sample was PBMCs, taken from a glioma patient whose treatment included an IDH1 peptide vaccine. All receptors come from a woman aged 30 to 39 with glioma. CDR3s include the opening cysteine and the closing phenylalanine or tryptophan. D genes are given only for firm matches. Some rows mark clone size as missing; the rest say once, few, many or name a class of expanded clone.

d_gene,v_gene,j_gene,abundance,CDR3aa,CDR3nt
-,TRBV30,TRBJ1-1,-,CAWRDLRTEAFF,TGTGCCTGGAGGGACCTCCGGACTGAAGCTTTCTTT
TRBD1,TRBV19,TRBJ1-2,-,CASSTSRQGAAGGYTF,TGTGCCAGTAGTACATCCCGACAGGGGGCGGCGGGTGGCTACACCTTC
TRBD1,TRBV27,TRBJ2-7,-,CASSQGQGYEQYF,TGTGCCAGCAGTCAAGGACAGGGTTACGAGCAGTACTTC
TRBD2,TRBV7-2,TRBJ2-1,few,CASSFLAGGHNEQFF,TGTGCCAGCAGCTTCTTAGCGGGGGGCCACAATGAGCAGTTCTTC
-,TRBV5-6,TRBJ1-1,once,CASSLGLLRGEAFF,TGTGCCAGCAGCTTGGGCTTACTTAGGGGTGAAGCTTTCTTT
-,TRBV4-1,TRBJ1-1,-,CASSQVMTEEAFF,TGCGCCAGCAGCCAAGTTATGACAGAAGAAGCTTTCTTT
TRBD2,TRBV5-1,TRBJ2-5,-,CASSLFFSGGYQETQYF,TGCGCCAGCAGCTTGTTCTTTAGCGGGGGATACCAAGAGACCCAGTACTTC
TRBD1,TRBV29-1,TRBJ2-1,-,CSVEAADRGHNEQFF,TGCAGCGTTGAAGCCGCCGACAGGGGGCACAATGAGCAGTTCTTC
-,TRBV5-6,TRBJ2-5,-,CASSLPVEETQYF,TGTGCCAGCAGCTTGCCGGTCGAAGAGACCCAGTACTTC
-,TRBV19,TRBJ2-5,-,CASSTTVQETQYF,TGTGCCAGTAGTACAACAGTACAAGAGACCCAGTACTTC
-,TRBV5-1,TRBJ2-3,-,CASSSGNSGADTQYF,TGCGCCAGCAGCTCTGGCAACTCGGGGGCAGATACGCAGTATTTT
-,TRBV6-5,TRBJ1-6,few,CASSSPGGTNSPLHF,TGTGCCAGCAGTTCACCCGGGGGGACAAATTCACCCCTCCACTTT
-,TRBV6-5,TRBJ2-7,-,CASTGEGGGEQYF,TGTGCCAGCACGGGAGAGGGAGGAGGGGAGCAGTACTTC
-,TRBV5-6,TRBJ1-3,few,CASSPEGGNTIYF,TGTGCCAGCAGCCCGGAGGGTGGAAACACCATATATTTT
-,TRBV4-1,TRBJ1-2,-,CASSHASGPRGYTF,TGCGCCAGCAGCCACGCCTCCGGGCCGAGGGGCTACACCTTC
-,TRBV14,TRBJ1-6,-,CASSPAQGWNSPLHF,TGTGCCAGCAGCCCAGCTCAGGGGTGGAATTCACCCCTCCACTTT
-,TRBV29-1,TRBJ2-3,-,CSVLGQSTDTQYF,TGCAGCGTTTTAGGACAGAGCACAGATACGCAGTATTTT
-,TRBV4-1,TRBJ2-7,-,CASSQGYRGGKSYEQYF,TGCGCCAGCAGCCAAGGCTACAGGGGAGGCAAATCCTACGAGCAGTACTTC
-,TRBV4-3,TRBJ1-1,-,CASSQDWAPLNTEAFF,TGCGCCAGCAGCCAAGATTGGGCGCCATTGAACACTGAAGCTTTCTTT
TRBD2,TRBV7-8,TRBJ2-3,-,CASSLAVGGLATDTQYF,TGTGCCAGCAGCTTAGCCGTGGGGGGACTAGCAACAGATACGCAGTATTTT
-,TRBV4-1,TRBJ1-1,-,CASSQRGNTEAFF,TGCGCCAGCAGCCAAAGGGGGAACACTGAAGCTTTCTTT
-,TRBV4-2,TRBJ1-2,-,CASSQDAGARGYTF,TGTGCCAGCAGCCAAGATGCGGGGGCCCGTGGCTACACCTTC